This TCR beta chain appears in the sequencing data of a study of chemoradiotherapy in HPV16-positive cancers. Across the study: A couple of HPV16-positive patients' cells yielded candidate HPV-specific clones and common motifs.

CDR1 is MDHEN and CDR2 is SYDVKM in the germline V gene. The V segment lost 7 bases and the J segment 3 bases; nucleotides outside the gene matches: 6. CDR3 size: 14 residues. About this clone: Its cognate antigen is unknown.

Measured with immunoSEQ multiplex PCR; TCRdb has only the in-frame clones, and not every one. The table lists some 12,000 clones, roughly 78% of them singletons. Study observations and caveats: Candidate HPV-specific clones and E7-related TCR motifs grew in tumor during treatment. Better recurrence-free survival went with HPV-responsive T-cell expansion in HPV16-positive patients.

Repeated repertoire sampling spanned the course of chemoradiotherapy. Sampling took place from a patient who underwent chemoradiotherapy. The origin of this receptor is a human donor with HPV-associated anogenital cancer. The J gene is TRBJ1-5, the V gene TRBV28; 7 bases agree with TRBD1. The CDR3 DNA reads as TGTGCCAGCACTAGGGGACAGTACAATCAGCCCCAGCATTTT. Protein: CASTRGQYNQPQHF.